Sequencing of this TCR beta chain was carried out in a study of T-cell memory formation after mild COVID-19. Whole-study context: Largely, TCR clusters stayed within a single donor.

TCRdb reprocessed the 5' RACE reads via MiXCR and lists one record per CDR3 protein. Counted here are fewer than 95,000 distinct CDR3 sequences, roughly 16% occurring once; the ten biggest clones make up under 45%. This CDR3 has 15 amino acids. CDR1 is LGHNA and CDR2 is YSLEER in the germline V gene. V lost 0 bases and J 1 base, leaving 10 bases between the germline ends. The chain has TRBV4-3 and TRBJ2-7; D perhaps matches TRBD1 (5 bases). Sample: PBMCs or a T cell subset sorted from them (not recorded which). The sequence came from a man between 18 and 35 years old who had mild COVID-19 (a few samples of this study predate the infection). Cell type and time point are not known. CDR3 sequence reads: CASSQESKGSYEQYF. As DNA, the CDR3 is TGCGCCAGCAGCCAAGAGTCGAAGGGGTCCTACGAGCAGTACTTC.